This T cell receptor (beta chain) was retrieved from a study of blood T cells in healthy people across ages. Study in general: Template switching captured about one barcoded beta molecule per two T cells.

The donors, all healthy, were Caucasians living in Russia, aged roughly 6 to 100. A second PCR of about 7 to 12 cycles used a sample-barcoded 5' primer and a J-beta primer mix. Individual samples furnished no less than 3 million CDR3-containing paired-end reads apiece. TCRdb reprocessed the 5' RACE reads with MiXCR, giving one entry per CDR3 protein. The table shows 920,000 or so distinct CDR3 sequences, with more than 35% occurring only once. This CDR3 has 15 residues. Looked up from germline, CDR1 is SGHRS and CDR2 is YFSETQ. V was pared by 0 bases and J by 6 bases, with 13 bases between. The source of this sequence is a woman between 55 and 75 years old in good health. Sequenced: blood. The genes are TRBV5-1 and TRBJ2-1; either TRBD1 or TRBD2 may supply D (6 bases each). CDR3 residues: CASSLAVGGSNEQFF. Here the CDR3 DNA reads TGCGCCAGCAGCTTGGCAGTAGGGGGGTCCAATGAGCAGTTCTTC.